This T cell receptor beta chain was identified in a study of blood T cell repertoires in COVID-19 (dated by TCRdb to 2020 to 2021). Some background on the complete study: Samples covering the acute and convalescent phases of COVID-19 were provided by collaborators in the United States, Italy and Spain. The repertoires were released in a freely available public database meant as a resource for research on the immune response to SARS-CoV-2. Samples came from the ongoing ImmuneRACE study (first 160 participants) plus 1,254 subjects from 6 global collaborators. Deeply sampled blood TCRbeta repertoires from subjects exposed to, actively infected with, or recovered from COVID-19 were included in the dataset. The material from the prospective study consisted of cDNA or gDNA derived from T cells, B-cell-depleted T cells, or PBMCs. Where available, HLA class I and class II types were obtained from metadata supplied by the sample provider rather than from assay-based typing. The sample metadata nearly always contained a de-identified subject ID, COVID-19 status, age in years and sex.

The immunoSEQ Assay, a bias-controlled multiplex PCR, was used to amplify TCRbeta CDR3 regions from genomic DNA. On the authors' methods: Nucleated cell counts per sample were estimated from amplification of reference gene primers within the assay. To quantify the absolute abundance of each unique TCRbeta CDR3 rearrangement, sequence reads were collapsed and filtered. For each sample, productive Simpson clonality was calculated as the square root of Simpson's diversity index across productive rearrangements. Sourced from immuneACCESS, this table was stored by TCRdb with only in-frame sequences that have V and J called. A share of the clones is absent; for the studies checked, an unresolved V gene accounts for under half, and the remainder has no known explanation. V, J and clone size are taken as reported in that table, and D and trimming were inferred from the DNA itself. Recorded for this sample are 110,000 to 150,000 clones; around 85% of them occurred a single time. Of the sample, approximately 3% is held by the ten largest clones.

What the study reported, not specific to this receptor: The amount of clinical and demographic metadata varied by source and participant and was provided uncurated.

With respect to this clone: Its antigen remains undetermined. Nothing much larger sits one base from this clone, and base qualities are not available.

From cysteine to phenylalanine, the CDR3 is 14 amino acids long. Solely the CDR3 DNA is kept, with 42 bases framed from the first base. Germline trimming: 6 bases from V, 6 bases from J; junction bases outside gene matches: 1. CDR1 and CDR2 were assigned from the germline V gene as MNHEY and SVGAGI. Each collaborating institution followed its own protocols to collect whole blood in K2EDTA tubes. Collaborator samples were shipped for TCRbeta analysis as frozen whole blood, isolated PBMCs, or DNA extracted from either sample type. The specimen was peripheral blood. Rearrangement joined TRBV6-5 to TRBJ2-1, with 14 bases matching TRBD2. This clonotype was obtained from a woman older than 75 with acute or convalescent COVID-19. The sequence in DNA is TGTGCCAGCAGGACTAGCGGGGGGGCCAATGAGCAGTTCTTC. Translated, this gives CASRTSGGANEQFF.